The clone carrying this TCR beta chain was seen a few times. Trimming left V 1 base short and J 3 bases short, with 7 bases between. Germline CDR1 LGHNT, CDR2 FRNRAP. The CDR3 covers 14 residues. This specimen comes from a study of blood T cell repertoires in COVID-19. The repertoire was sequenced with immunoSEQ multiplex PCR; TCRdb's copy has only in-frame clones and lacks some. There are 70,000 to 90,000 clones in the sample; around 88% occur only once, and about 8% lies in the top ten. The receptor was derived from a man between 50 and 59 years old with active COVID-19. Sequencing input: peripheral blood. The chain links TRBV12-5 to TRBJ1-5, with D unresolved. The CDR3 coding sequence is TGTGCTAGTGGTTTGGACGGAGTCAATCAGCCCCAGCATTTT. This encodes CASGLDGVNQPQHF.